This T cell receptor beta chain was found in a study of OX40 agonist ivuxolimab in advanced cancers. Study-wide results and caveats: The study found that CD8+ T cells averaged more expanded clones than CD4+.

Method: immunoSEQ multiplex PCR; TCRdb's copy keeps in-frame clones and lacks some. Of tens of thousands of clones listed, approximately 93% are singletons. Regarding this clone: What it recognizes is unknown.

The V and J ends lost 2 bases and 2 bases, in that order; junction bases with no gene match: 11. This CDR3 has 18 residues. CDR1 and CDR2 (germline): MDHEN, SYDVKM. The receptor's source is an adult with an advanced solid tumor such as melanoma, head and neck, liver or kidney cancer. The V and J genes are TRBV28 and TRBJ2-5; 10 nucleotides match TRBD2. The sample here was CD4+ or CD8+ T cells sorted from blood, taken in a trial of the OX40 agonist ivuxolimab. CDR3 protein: CASSLPGRAGGWQETQYF. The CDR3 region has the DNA TGTGCCAGCAGTTTACCCGGGCGAGCGGGGGGGTGGCAAGAGACCCAGTACTTC.